Listed here are 5 T cell receptor beta chains from one sample, sequenced in a study of tumor-infiltrating lymphocytes in primary liver carcinoma. DNA and RNA were both co-extracted from approximately 20-30 mg of bulk tissue that had not been sorted. Making TCR beta cDNA involved approximately 520 ng total RNA and a constant-region primer. Slightly modified ARM-PCR with three nested multiplex PCR rounds yielded TCR beta libraries. With TRBV1-TRBV30 forward primers and a C-beta reverse primer, the first two PCR rounds were run for about 10 cycles each. TCRdb called the multiplex PCR reads again in MiXCR, with one record for every CDR3 protein. The sample comprises 100,000 to 120,000 distinct CDR3 sequences, approximately 78% of which are singletons, and about a fifth rests with the top ten. The source material was liver tumor tissue from sampling region 3. Subset of the sample: tumor region T3, left-lateral pole. The origin of the receptors is a man in his forties with primary liver carcinoma and hepatitis B virus infection.

V is TRBV12-3 or TRBV12-4 and J is TRBJ2-1, with TRBD2 matching 10 bases. The CDR3 is 16 residues long. V shed 6 bases and J 11 bases; nucleotides not matched to a gene: 16. CDR3 region: CASSLLGSGRGNKQFF. In DNA form, the CDR3 reads TGTGCCAGCAGCCTTCTAGGGAGCGGGAGGGGGAATAAGCAGTTCTTC.

The chain joins TRBV20-1 to TRBJ1-5; TRBD1 agrees at 9 bases. CDR3 length: 15 residues. Germline lookup yields CDR1 DFQATT and CDR2 SNEGSKA (reference sequence). J gave up 3 bases and V 1 base, and 4 bases lay outside the gene matches. The CDR3: CSARAGTGFNQPQHF. CDR3 DNA sequence: TGCAGTGCTAGAGCAGGGACAGGGTTCAATCAGCCCCAGCATTTT.

Points on this clonotype: Lacking the conserved final phenylalanine or tryptophan, this CDR3 likely reflects a read error. J is TRBJ1-1 and V is TRBV5-1; D is unclear. CDR1 SGHRS and CDR2 YFSETQ come from the germline V gene. The germline V and J ends were trimmed by 5 bases and 4 bases, with 12 bases remaining between them. This CDR3 comprises 13 residues. The CDR3 bases are TGCGCCAGCAGACCCGACATGATCACTGAAGCTTTCCTT. It is translated as CASRPDMITEAFL.

This clonotype was observed a handful of times. The rearrangement links TRBV20-1 to TRBJ2-7; TRBD1 aligns across 9 bases. The CDR3 loop spans 13 amino acids. Germline V lookup: CDR1 DFQATT, CDR2 SNEGSKA (reference sequence). V lost 5 bases, J lost 0 bases, and 2 bases stayed unmatched. The CDR3 loop reads CSAGGQGSYEQYF. CDR3 sequence (DNA): TGCAGTGCTGGGGGACAGGGCTCCTACGAGCAGTACTTC.

About this clonotype itself: One end of the junction fails to match germline, which may point to a read error. The rearrangement joins TRBV29-1 to TRBJ2-3, with D possibly TRBD2 on 6 matching bases. The CDR3 spans 16 residues. Germline CDR1 is SQVTM and CDR2 is ANQGSEA. CDR3 region: CSVAGVEGRYTDTQYF. The CDR3 DNA reads TGCAGCGTCGCTGGAGTGGAGGGGCGTTACACAGATACGCAGTATTTC.